Given below is one TCR beta chain in context. The sample comes from a study of CD8 T cells in Susac syndrome. The authors sequenced TCR beta from blood CD8+ and CD4+ T cells. Stable or active relapsing-remitting multiple sclerosis, untreated and meeting revised McDonald criteria, defined the controls. Reverse transcription of roughly 0.45 to 1 ug RNA was performed with random hexamers. Multiplex PCR with immunoSEQ amplified the TCR beta CDR3 across 54 Vbeta and 13 Jbeta. TCRdb fed the immunoSEQ multiplex PCR reads into MiXCR, producing one record per CDR3 protein. The sample consists of a few hundred thousand distinct CDR3 sequences, approximately 85% of them appearing once. The receptor was derived from a human donor with multiple sclerosis. The sequenced material came from CD8+ T cells from PBMCs.

The CDR3 sequence: CASSGGNSYNEQFF. The CDR3 region has the DNA TGTGCCAGCAGTGGTGGGAACTCCTACAATGAGCAGTTCTTC. V is TRBV27 and J is TRBJ2-1; D gene uncertain. The V gene lost 5 bases and the J gene lost 0 bases, with 8 bases spanning the gap. The CDR3 length is 14 residues. Germline assignment: CDR1 MNHEY and CDR2 SMNVEV (reference sequence).